Listed below are T cell receptor beta chains from one sample, sequenced in a study of blood T cells in healthy people across ages. TCRdb ran MiXCR on the 5' RACE reads and lists one entry per CDR3 protein. This sample yields about 1.1 million distinct CDR3 sequences, of which roughly two fifths are seen a single time; over 10% belongs to the top ten. Input material: blood. The receptor source for this set is a young man in good health. Each CDR3 is given with its conserved first and last residue. A D gene is named only where the DNA matches it firmly. The size field is filled for only some rows; it gives once, few, many or a size class.

TRBJ2-5 many TRBV20-1 - CSARDSETQYF TGCAGTGCTAGAGATAGTGAGACCCAGTACTTC
TRBJ1-2 few TRBV10-3 TRBD1 CAIRGGQTNYGYTF TGTGCCATCAGGGGGGGACAGACTAACTATGGCTACACCTTC
TRBJ1-1 once TRBV6-2/TRBV6-3 - CASSYLIRSTEAFF TGTGCCAGCAGTTACCTCATTCGTTCGACTGAAGCTTTCTTT
TRBJ1-2 - TRBV4-1 - CASSQDHIREVNYGYTF TGCGCCAGCAGCCAAGATCATATCCGGGAGGTAAACTATGGCTACACCTTC
TRBJ2-1 many TRBV5-1 TRBD1 CASSLVSTSGTGNNEQFF TGCGCCAGCAGCTTGGTCTCGACCTCCGGGACAGGGAACAATGAGCAGTTCTTC
TRBJ2-1 once TRBV7-9 - CASSLSGEMTNEQFF TGTGCCAGCAGCTTATCTGGGGAGATGACCAATGAGCAGTTCTTC
TRBJ1-2 few TRBV4-1 TRBD1 CASSQVGTGDGYTF TGCGCCAGCAGCCAAGTTGGGACAGGGGATGGCTACACCTTC
TRBJ1-5 few TRBV20-1 TRBD1 CSASEGQGTNQPQHF TGCAGTGCTAGTGAAGGACAGGGCACCAATCAGCCCCAGCATTTT
TRBJ1-1 - TRBV11-2 TRBD1 CASSSNRGYTEAFF TGTGCCAGCAGCAGCAACAGGGGGTACACTGAAGCTTTCTTT
TRBJ1-2 - TRBV9 - CASSGPIDGNYGYTF TGTGCCAGCAGTGGGCCGATCGACGGGAACTATGGCTACACCTTC
TRBJ1-2 few TRBV11-2 - CASSRTGLGGYTF TGTGCCAGCAGCCGAACAGGCTTAGGCGGCTACACCTTC
TRBJ2-7 few TRBV5-1 - CASSLGQAKTVSYEQYF TGCGCCAGCAGCTTGGGGCAGGCTAAGACAGTCTCCTACGAGCAGTACTTC
TRBJ2-7 - TRBV12-3/TRBV12-4 TRBD1 CASSSTGSPYNEQYF TGTGCCAGCAGTTCGACAGGGAGCCCGTACAATGAGCAGTACTTC
TRBJ2-3 - TRBV6-2/TRBV6-3 - CASSYPTSQYF TGTGCCAGCAGTTATCCCACCTCGCAGTATTTT
TRBJ2-1 few TRBV5-1 - CASSLDSGRVGEQFF TGCGCCAGCAGCTTGGATTCGGGCAGGGTGGGTGAGCAGTTCTTC
TRBJ2-1 few TRBV5-6 - CASSHTQGDEQFF TGTGCCAGCAGCCATACTCAGGGCGATGAGCAGTTCTTC
TRBJ1-1 - TRBV10-3 - CAIGGPEGTEAFF TGTGCCATCGGCGGACCAGAGGGCACTGAAGCTTTCTTT
TRBJ2-7 once TRBV13 TRBD1 CASSMRDRGIPEQYF TGTGCCAGCAGCATGCGGGACAGGGGGATTCCCGAGCAGTACTTC
TRBJ1-1 many TRBV5-1 TRBD1 CASSPQGVNTEAFF TGTGCCAGCAGTCCCCAGGGGGTGAACACTGAAGCTTTCTTT
TRBJ1-2 few TRBV14 TRBD1 CASRKTGGSSGYTF TGTGCCAGCAGGAAGACAGGGGGCTCGAGTGGCTACACCTTC
TRBJ2-5 - TRBV9 TRBD2 CASSVRASGKGETQYF TGTGCCAGCAGCGTAAGGGCTAGCGGGAAAGGAGAGACCCAGTACTTC
TRBJ1-1 few TRBV12-3/TRBV12-4 - CASSFSRWGGFSEAFF TGTGCCAGCAGTTTTTCCCGATGGGGCGGGTTTAGTGAAGCTTTCTTT
TRBJ2-3 few TRBV7-2 - CASSPRLITDTQYF TGTGCCAGCAGCCCAAGACTTATCACAGATACGCAGTATTTT
TRBJ2-3 few TRBV12-3/TRBV12-4 TRBD2 CASAAGGGDTQYF TGTGCCAGCGCAGCGGGGGGGGGAGATACGCAGTATTTT
TRBJ1-4 - TRBV5-1 TRBD1 CASSLAPTGDRNEKLFF TGCGCCAGCAGCTTGGCCCCGACAGGGGACCGTAATGAAAAACTGTTTTTT
TRBJ2-1 - TRBV19 - CASSIPGQMDNEQFF TGTGCCAGTAGTATACCCGGACAGATGGACAATGAGCAGTTCTTC
TRBJ1-5 - TRBV3-1 - CASSQGGFGNQPQHF TGTGCCAGCAGCCAAGGAGGATTCGGCAATCAGCCCCAGCATTTT